This T cell receptor (beta chain) was sequenced in a study of radiation and T cells in renal cell carcinoma. Germline CDR1 reads LGHNA; CDR2 reads YSLEER. V lost 2 bases, J lost 4 bases, and 19 bases lay in between. The CDR3 covers 17 residues. The data were produced by immunoSEQ multiplex PCR, yet TCRdb's version contains in-frame clones alone and is incomplete. Altogether 120,000 to 150,000 clones are present, around nine tenths being singletons, with the ten largest covering about a sixth. Time point meaning: blood 4 weeks post-SBRT, at nephrectomy. Treatment: 15 Gy SBRT to primary tumor, nephrectomy 4 weeks later. Radiation-treated patients gave blood at baseline, week 2 and week 4.

This chain links TRBV4-3 with TRBJ2-3, with D perhaps matching TRBD1 or TRBD2 (5 bases each). The sequence came from a woman between 50 and 59 years old with renal cell carcinoma. The material sequenced was blood, taken from a patient whose treatment included radiotherapy and nephrectomy. CDR3 DNA: TGCGCCAGCAGCCAAATGACCGGGACCGGTGAGGCAGATACGCAGTATTTT. Translating gives CASSQMTGTGEADTQYF.